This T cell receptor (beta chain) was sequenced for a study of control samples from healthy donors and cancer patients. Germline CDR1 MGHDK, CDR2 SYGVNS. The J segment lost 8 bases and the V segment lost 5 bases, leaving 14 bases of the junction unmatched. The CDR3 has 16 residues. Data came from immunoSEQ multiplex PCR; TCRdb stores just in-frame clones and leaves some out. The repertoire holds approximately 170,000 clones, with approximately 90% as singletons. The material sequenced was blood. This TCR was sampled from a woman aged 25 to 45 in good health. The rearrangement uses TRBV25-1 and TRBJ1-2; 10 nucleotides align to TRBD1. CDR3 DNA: TGTGCCAGCAGTTCAACCCCGGGACAGGGGAGAGACGGCTACACCTTC. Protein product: CASSSTPGQGRDGYTF.